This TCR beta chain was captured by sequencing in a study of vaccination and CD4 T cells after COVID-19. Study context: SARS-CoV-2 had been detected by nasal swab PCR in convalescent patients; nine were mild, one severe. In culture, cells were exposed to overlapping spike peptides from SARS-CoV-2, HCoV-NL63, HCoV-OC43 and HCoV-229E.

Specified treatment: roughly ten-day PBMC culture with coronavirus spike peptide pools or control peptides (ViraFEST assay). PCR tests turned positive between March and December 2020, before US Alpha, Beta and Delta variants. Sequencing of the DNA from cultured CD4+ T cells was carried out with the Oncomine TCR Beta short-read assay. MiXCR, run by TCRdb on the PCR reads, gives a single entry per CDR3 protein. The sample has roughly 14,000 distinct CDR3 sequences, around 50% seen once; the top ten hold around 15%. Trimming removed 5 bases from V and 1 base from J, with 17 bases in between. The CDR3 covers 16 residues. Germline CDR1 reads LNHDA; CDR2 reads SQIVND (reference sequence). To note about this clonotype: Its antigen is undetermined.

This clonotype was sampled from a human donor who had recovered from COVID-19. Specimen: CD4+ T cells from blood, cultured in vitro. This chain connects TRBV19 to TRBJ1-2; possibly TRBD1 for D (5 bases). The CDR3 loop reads CASSGARDQLNYGYTF. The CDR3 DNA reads TGTGCCAGTAGTGGGGCCCGGGACCAACTTAACTATGGCTACACCTTC.